These 3 T cell receptor beta chains were all obtained from the same sample, sequenced in a study of cytomegalovirus exposure and HLA in healthy donors. PCR involved 60 Vbeta and 13 Jbeta primers. TCRdb's table, derived via immunoSEQ multiplex PCR, lists solely in-frame clones and lacks some. This table holds 65,000 to 85,000 clones, around three quarters found once. Sequencing used PBMCs. The receptors originated from a woman aged 35 to 49 in good health and CMV-seropositive.

This clone was seen a single time. The DNA of the CDR3 is TGTGCCAGCAAGGAGGGGGCCGTGTTTGGCAATCAGCCCCAGCATTTT. Translated: CASKEGAVFGNQPQHF. This chain connects TRBV2 to TRBJ1-5; TRBD1 matches at 7 bases. Germline lookup yields CDR1 SNHLY and CDR2 FYNNEI. J gave up 2 bases and V 7 bases, and 11 bases lay outside the gene matches. This CDR3 region has 16 residues.

The rearrangement joins TRBV7-2 to TRBJ2-7; no definite D call. From germline, CDR1 is SGHTA and CDR2 FQGNSA. The CDR3 spans 13 residues. The V end lost 5 bases, the J end lost 2 bases, and 10 bases lay between the germline ends. CDR3 protein: CASSQRGAYEQYF. CDR3 nucleotide sequence: TGTGCCAGCAGCCAACGCGGAGCCTACGAGCAGTACTTC.

The gene calls are TRBV5-5 and TRBJ2-7; 8 bases fit TRBD1. The trim removed 4 bases at V and 5 bases at J, leaving 2 bases unmatched. CDR1 is SGHKS, CDR2 YYEKEE, per germline (reference sequence). This CDR3 has 12 residues. The CDR3 region has the DNA TGTGCCAGCAGCCCGGACAGGGACGAGCAGTACTTC. Translating it yields CASSPDRDEQYF.